This T cell receptor beta chain is drawn from a study of radiotherapy plus CTLA-4 blockade in lung cancer. CTLA-4 blockade with ipilimumab, together with focal radiation, was given to patients with chemo-refractory metastatic non-small-cell lung cancer. The ends were cut back, 10 bases at V and 3 bases at J, with 16 bases in the middle. The CDR3 spans 13 residues. Germline V gene data show CDR1 as MNHEY and CDR2 as SVGAGI. About this clone itself: The antigen is undetermined.

Overall study results and limits: In blood, after radiotherapy plus ipilimumab, tumor-derived TCR clones expanded.

TCRdb's copy holds only in-frame clones and misses some; the assay was immunoSEQ multiplex PCR. The sample has tens of thousands of clones, about 73% seen once. The input for sequencing was peripheral blood, taken from a patient treated with radiotherapy plus ipilimumab. The origin of this receptor is a human donor with non-small cell lung cancer who had stable disease on radiotherapy plus ipilimumab. The rearrangement uses TRBV6-5 and TRBJ2-7, with D unclear. In DNA form, the CDR3 reads TGTGCCACCTTTTCTTTTTGGGTCTACGAGCAGTACTTC. This translates into CATFSFWVYEQYF.